One sample yielded the 14 T cell receptor beta chains listed below, sequenced in a study of follicular helper T cells after annual influenza vaccination. Produced via immunoSEQ multiplex PCR; TCRdb's table is partial and in-frame only. Of roughly 27,000 clones in the sample, 65% to 85% were seen once. Time point specified: 2014-2015 season, pre-vaccination. Material: CXCR5+ CD38- circulating T follicular helper cells from blood, obtained on the day of influenza vaccination. Subset of the sample: circulating Tfh, non-naive CD4+CXCR5+PD-1+ (ICOS+CD38+ or ICOS-CD38-). The receptors stem from an adult who received the influenza vaccine.

This chain joins TRBV5-5 and TRBJ2-3; 11 nucleotides align to TRBD1. CDR1 is SGHKS and CDR2 is YYEKEE in the germline V gene (reference sequence). The CDR3 is 16 amino acids. With V trimmed by 2 bases and J by 3 bases, 5 bases remained unmatched. The CDR3 region has the DNA TGTGCCAGCAGCTTCGGACAGGGGGCAGGAACAGATACGCAGTATTTT. Protein product: CASSFGQGAGTDTQYF.

The chain employs TRBV5-8 and TRBJ2-7; 7 bases are shared with TRBD2. CDR1 SGHTS and CDR2 YDEGEE come from the germline V gene. J gave up 0 bases and V 5 bases, and 8 bases lay outside the gene matches. The CDR3 loop spans 15 amino acids. The CDR3 DNA reads as TGTGCCAGCAGTCCTCGGACTAGAAGCTCCTACGAGCAGTACTTC. Its translation: CASSPRTRSSYEQYF. The whole variable domain, remainder taken from reference TRBV5-8 and TRBJ2-7, is EAGVTQSPTHLIKTRGQQATLRCSPISGHTSVYWYQQALGLGLQFLLWYDEGEERNRGNFPPRFSGRQFPNYSSELNVNALELEDSALYLCASSPRTRSSYEQYFGPGTRLTVT.

The chain uses TRBV29-1 and TRBJ1-2; tentative D call: TRBD1 (5 bases). The CDR3 is 12 amino acids. Germline V gene lookup returns CDR1 SQVTM and CDR2 ANQGSEA. With 4 bases removed from V and 4 bases from J, the gap between germline ends came to 10 bases. The CDR3 bases are TGCAGCGTTGGTAACAGGAGCTATGGCTACACCTTC. This gives the protein CSVGNRSYGYTF.

Points on this clone: Other DNA sequences in this specimen translate into the identical CDR3. The rearrangement joins TRBV5-4 to TRBJ1-1, with TRBD1 as a possible D gene (5 bases). This CDR3 has 13 amino acids. Trimming left V 0 bases short and J 7 bases short, with 10 bases between. Germline V gene data show CDR1 as SGHNT and CDR2 as YYREEE (reference sequence). The CDR3 DNA sequence: TGTGCCAGCAGCTTGGGGGGAACAGGTGAAGCTTTCTTT. Translating it yields CASSLGGTGEAFF. Together with reference TRBV5-4 and TRBJ1-1, the CDR3 gives the full variable domain: ETGVTQSPTHLIKTRGQQVTLRCSSQSGHNTVSWYQQALGQGPQFIFQYYREEENGRGNFPPRFSGLQFPNYSSELNVNALELDDSALYLCASSLGGTGEAFFGQGTRLTVV.

The chain combines TRBV6-1 with TRBJ2-7; a weak D match, TRBD2 (6 bases). CDR1 MNHNS and CDR2 SASEGT come from the germline V gene. The CDR3 contains 11 residues. The V end was cut by 7 bases, the J end by 12 bases, with 16 bases between. CDR3 protein: CASNQAGVSYF. DNA of the CDR3: TGTGCCAGCAACCAAGCGGGTGTATCGTACTTC.

The chain couples TRBV28 to TRBJ1-2; D is unclear. Trimming cost V 7 bases and J 2 bases, with 14 bases left between them. Per the germline V gene, CDR1 is MDHEN and CDR2 is SYDVKM. The CDR3 sequence is 14 residues long. CDR3 DNA: TGTGCCAGCACGGTCTTCGGGGAGAACTATGGCTACACCTTC. As protein: CASTVFGENYGYTF.

This chain uses TRBV30 with TRBJ1-6, with D maybe TRBD1 (5 bases). The CDR3 extends over 14 amino acids. Trimming pared 3 bases from V and 8 bases from J, leaving 14 bases between. Germline V gene data show CDR1 as GTSNPN and CDR2 as SVGIG (reference sequence). The CDR3 DNA is TGTGCCTGGAGCCAACGGGGGAGCGATTCACCCCTCCACTTT. This translates into CAWSQRGSDSPLHF.

The gene calls are TRBV28 and TRBJ1-2; tentative D call: TRBD1 (5 bases). This CDR3 is built from 13 residues. V lost 4 bases and J 1 base, leaving 7 bases between the germline ends. Per the germline V gene, CDR1 is MDHEN and CDR2 is SYDVKM. CDR3 sequence (DNA): TGTGCCAGCAGTTGGGGGGGTAACTATGGCTACACCTTC. Protein product: CASSWGGNYGYTF.

V gene TRBV6-6 combines with J gene TRBJ2-7, with 9 nucleotides matching TRBD2. The CDR3 contains 14 residues. Germline V lookup: CDR1 MNHNY, CDR2 SVGAGI (reference sequence). V lost 7 bases and J lost 1; bases outside the gene matches: 5. The CDR3 bases are TGTGCCAGCACGGGGACTAGCATTTCCTACGAGCAGTACTTC. Translating it yields CASTGTSISYEQYF.

This clone came up a few times. This chain joins TRBV7-9 and TRBJ1-1; D not resolved. Trimming stripped 0 bases from V and 7 bases from J, with 9 bases between. CDR3 length: 13 amino acids. Germline lookup yields CDR1 SEHNR and CDR2 FQNEAQ (reference sequence). The CDR3 DNA reads TGTGCCAGCAGCTTAGCTCCCGGGGATGAAGCTTTCTTT. This gives the protein CASSLAPGDEAFF.

This chain joins TRBV9 and TRBJ1-6, with D perhaps TRBD1 (6 bases). CDR3 size: 16 residues. Germline V lookup: CDR1 SGDLS, CDR2 YYNGEE. V was trimmed by 0 bases and J by 3 bases, leaving 10 bases between them. CDR3 bases: TGTGCCAGCAGCGTAGGGGACACTCGCTATAATTCACCCCTCCACTTT. This codes for CASSVGDTRYNSPLHF. The full variable domain, rest sourced from reference TRBV9 and TRBJ1-6, is DSGVTQTPKHLITATGQRVTLRCSPRSGDLSVYWYQQSLDQGLQFLIQYYNGEERAKGNILERFSAQQFPDLHSELNLSSLELGDSALYFCASSVGDTRYNSPLHFGNGTRLTVT.

The chain couples TRBV4-2 to TRBJ2-4, with 7 bases identical to TRBD2. CDR3 length: 15 amino acids. Trimming cost V 0 bases and J 3 bases; bases outside gene matches: 2. In germline, CDR1 is LGHNA, CDR2 YNFKEQ. The CDR3 spells CASSQEGGGKNIQYF. The DNA for the CDR3 is TGTGCCAGCAGCCAAGAGGGCGGGGGCAAAAACATTCAGTACTTC.

This clone turned up a few times. The J gene is TRBJ1-6, the V gene TRBV19; D unresolved. This CDR3 has 15 amino acids. The V end lost 5 bases, the J end lost 10 bases, and 18 bases lay between the germline ends. From germline, CDR1 is LNHDA and CDR2 SQIVND (reference sequence). The CDR3 region is CASSPQTLPGSPLHF. The CDR3 coding sequence is TGTGCCAGTAGTCCCCAGACTTTGCCGGGATCACCCCTCCACTTT.

This clone was seen a handful of times. V gene TRBV15 combines with J gene TRBJ1-4; D may be TRBD1 (5 bases). In germline, CDR1 is LNHNV, CDR2 YYDKDF (reference sequence). This CDR3 is built from 14 residues. The ends were cut back, 1 base at V and 8 bases at J, with 11 bases in the middle. CDR3 sequence: CATSRAGVGEKLFF. The CDR3 region has the DNA TGTGCCACCAGCAGAGCGGGGGTAGGGGAAAAACTGTTTTTT.